This T cell receptor beta chain was observed in a study of Graves' ophthalmopathy and Graves' hyperthyroidism. Whole-study context: Hyperthyroidism showing no ophthalmopathy within 18 months of follow-up was stable.

None of the included patients had other autoimmune diseases, uncontrolled infections, pregnancy or lactation, as these led to exclusion. Concerning this clonotype itself: Its antigen remains unknown.

V shed 6 bases and J shed 2 bases, with 19 bases lying between them. The CDR3 has 15 residues. Germline V gene lookup returns CDR1 DFQATT and CDR2 SNEGSKA (reference sequence). Whole-study results and caveats: It was with about 71% sensitivity and approximately 75% specificity that the model predicted ophthalmopathy progression.

RNA transcripts provided the template for amplifying TCR beta CDR3 regions. The first-round RT-PCR employed HTBI primers together with the Qiagen OneStep RT-PCR kit. A multiplex PCR was then performed as the second round. TCRdb fed the multiplex PCR reads into MiXCR, producing one record per CDR3 protein. The sample carries about 550,000 distinct CDR3 sequences, about 40% recorded once. Sequencing was done on a sample of peripheral blood or thyroid tissue (not recorded which). This chain joins TRBV20-1 and TRBJ1-1; TRBD1 is a possible D gene (6 bases). The receptor was isolated from an adult man with Graves' hyperthyroidism. CDR3 in amino acids: CSAEGPGGSNTEAFF. The CDR3 bases are TGCAGTGCCGAGGGTCCCGGGGGCAGTAACACTGAAGCTTTCTTT.